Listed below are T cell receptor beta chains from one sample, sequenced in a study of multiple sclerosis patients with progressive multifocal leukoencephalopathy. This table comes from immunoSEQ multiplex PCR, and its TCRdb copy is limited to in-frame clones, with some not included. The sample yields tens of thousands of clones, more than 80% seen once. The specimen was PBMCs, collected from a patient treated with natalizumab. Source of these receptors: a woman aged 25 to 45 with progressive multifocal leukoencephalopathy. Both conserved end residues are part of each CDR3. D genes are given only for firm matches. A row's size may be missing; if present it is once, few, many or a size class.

CDR3: CASSAQTGNTEAFF
DNA: TGTGCCAGCAGTGCACAGACAGGGAACACTGAAGCTTTCTTT
V: TRBV9
D: NA
J: TRBJ1-1
size: NA

CDR3: CASSVLRAGPSTDTQYF
DNA: TGTGCCAGCAGTGTCCTAAGGGCGGGCCCGAGCACAGATACGCAGTATTTT
V: TRBV6-1
D: NA
J: TRBJ2-3
size: NA

CDR3: CASSQERLAGGHQETQYF
DNA: TGTGCCAGCAGCCAAGAAAGGCTAGCGGGGGGCCACCAAGAGACCCAGTACTTC
V: TRBV4-2
D: TRBD2
J: TRBJ2-5
size: NA

CDR3: CASSLQGLTEAFF
DNA: TGTGCCAGCAGTCTACAGGGGCTCACTGAAGCTTTCTTT
V: TRBV27
D: TRBD1
J: TRBJ1-1
size: NA

CDR3: CASRGQGSGYTF
DNA: TGTGCCAGCAGAGGACAGGGCTCTGGCTACACCTTC
V: TRBV6-6
D: TRBD1
J: TRBJ1-2
size: NA

CDR3: CASSYSGYNEQFF
DNA: TGTGCCAGCAGTTACAGCGGTTACAATGAGCAGTTCTTC
V: TRBV27
D: NA
J: TRBJ2-1
size: NA

CDR3: CASSLIRTDNEQFF
DNA: TGTGCCAGCAGTTTAATCCGGACGGACAATGAGCAGTTCTTC
V: TRBV6-6
D: NA
J: TRBJ2-1
size: NA

CDR3: CASSLHLAGGLQDTQYF
DNA: TGTGCCAGCAGCCTGCACCTAGCGGGAGGGTTACAAGATACGCAGTATTTT
V: TRBV4-2
D: TRBD2
J: TRBJ2-3
size: few

CDR3: CASSSTGDSTEAFF
DNA: TGTGCCAGCAGCTCGACAGGGGACTCCACTGAAGCTTTCTTT
V: TRBV7-9
D: TRBD1
J: TRBJ1-1
size: NA

CDR3: CASSPLPRAAEAFF
DNA: TGCGCCAGCAGCCCCCTCCCGCGGGCCGCTGAAGCTTTCTTT
V: TRBV5-1
D: NA
J: TRBJ1-1
size: NA

CDR3: CASKFGAGSNTGELFF
DNA: TGTGCCAGTAAATTCGGTGCGGGATCGAACACCGGGGAGCTGTTTTTT
V: TRBV19
D: NA
J: TRBJ2-2
size: NA

CDR3: CASSLGLFGELFF
DNA: TGTGCCAGCAGCTTGGGGTTATTCGGGGAGCTGTTTTTT
V: TRBV7-7
D: NA
J: TRBJ2-2
size: NA

CDR3: CASSERGLDSLEQYF
DNA: TGTGCCAGCAGTGAAAGGGGATTAGACTCTCTCGAGCAGTACTTC
V: TRBV6-1
D: NA
J: TRBJ2-7
size: NA

CDR3: CASSTGGASTEAFF
DNA: TGTGCCAGCAGCACAGGGGGCGCGAGCACTGAAGCTTTCTTT
V: TRBV25-1
D: TRBD1
J: TRBJ1-1
size: NA

CDR3: CASSLTGQGVYGYTF
DNA: TGCGCCAGCAGCTTGACGGGACAGGGGGTGTATGGCTACACCTTC
V: TRBV5-1
D: TRBD1
J: TRBJ1-2
size: NA

CDR3: CASSGDEQFF
DNA: TGTGCCAGCAGCGGGGATGAGCAGTTCTTC
V: TRBV9
D: NA
J: TRBJ2-1
size: NA

CDR3: CASSEAQGWDTEAFF
DNA: TGTGCCAGCAGTGAAGCGCAGGGTTGGGACACTGAAGCTTTCTTT
V: TRBV2
D: NA
J: TRBJ1-1
size: NA

CDR3: CASKNRGQNTGELFF
DNA: TGTGCCAGTAAAAACAGGGGGCAGAACACCGGGGAGCTGTTTTTT
V: TRBV19
D: TRBD1
J: TRBJ2-2
size: once

CDR3: CASSRGVSPLHF
DNA: TGTGCCAGCAGCCGTGGGGTTTCACCCCTCCACTTT
V: TRBV9
D: NA
J: TRBJ1-6
size: NA

CDR3: CASSADRVTQQYF
DNA: TGTGCCAGCAGCGCCGACAGGGTTACGCAGCAGTACTTC
V: TRBV7-2
D: TRBD1
J: TRBJ2-7
size: NA

CDR3: CATSPGADPGLNTQYF
DNA: TGTGCCACCTCCCCCGGGGCAGACCCGGGCTTGAATACGCAGTATTTT
V: TRBV19
D: NA
J: TRBJ2-3
size: NA

CDR3: CASSLMGGYNEQFF
DNA: TGTGCCAGCAGCCTTATGGGGGGCTACAATGAGCAGTTCTTC
V: TRBV9
D: NA
J: TRBJ2-1
size: NA

CDR3: CASGLVYGTGYEQYF
DNA: TGTGCTAGTGGTTTGGTATACGGGACAGGGTACGAGCAGTACTTC
V: TRBV12-5
D: TRBD1
J: TRBJ2-7
size: NA